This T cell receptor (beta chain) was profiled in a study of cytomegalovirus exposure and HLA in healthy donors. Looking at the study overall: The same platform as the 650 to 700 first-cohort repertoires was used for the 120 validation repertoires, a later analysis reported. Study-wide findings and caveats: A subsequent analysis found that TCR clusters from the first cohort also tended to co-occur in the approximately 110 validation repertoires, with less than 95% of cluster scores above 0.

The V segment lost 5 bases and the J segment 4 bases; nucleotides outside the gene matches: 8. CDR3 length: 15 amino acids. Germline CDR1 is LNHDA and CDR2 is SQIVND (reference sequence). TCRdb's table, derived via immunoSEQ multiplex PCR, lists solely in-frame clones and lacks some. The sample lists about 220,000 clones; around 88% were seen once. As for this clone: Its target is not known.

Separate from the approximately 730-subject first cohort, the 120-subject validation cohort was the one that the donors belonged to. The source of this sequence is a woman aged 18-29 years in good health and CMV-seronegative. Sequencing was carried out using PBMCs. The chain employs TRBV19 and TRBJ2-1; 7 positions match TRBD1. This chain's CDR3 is CASSQRQGGYNEQFF. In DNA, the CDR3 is TGTGCCAGTAGTCAAAGACAGGGTGGGTACAATGAGCAGTTCTTC. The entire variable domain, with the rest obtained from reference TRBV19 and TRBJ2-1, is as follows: DGGITQSPKYLFRKEGQNVTLSCEQNLNHDAMYWYRQDPGQGLRLIYYSQIVNDFQKGDIAEGYSVSREKKESFPLTVTSAQKNPTAFYLCASSQRQGGYNEQFFGPGTRLTVL.